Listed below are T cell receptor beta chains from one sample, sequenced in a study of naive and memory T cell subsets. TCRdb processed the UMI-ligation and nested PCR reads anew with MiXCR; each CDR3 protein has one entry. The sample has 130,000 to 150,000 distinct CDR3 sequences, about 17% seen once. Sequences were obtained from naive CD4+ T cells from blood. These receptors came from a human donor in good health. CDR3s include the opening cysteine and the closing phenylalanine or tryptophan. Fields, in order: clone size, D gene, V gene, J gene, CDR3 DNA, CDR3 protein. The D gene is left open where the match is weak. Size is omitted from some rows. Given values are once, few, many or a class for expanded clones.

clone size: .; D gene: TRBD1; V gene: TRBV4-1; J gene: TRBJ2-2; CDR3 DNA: TGCGCCAGCAGCCACCCGGGACAGGGTAAAACCGGGGAGCTGTTTTTT; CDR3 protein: CASSHPGQGKTGELFF
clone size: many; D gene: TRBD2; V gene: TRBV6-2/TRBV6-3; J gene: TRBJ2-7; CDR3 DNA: TGTGCCAGCAGGCCTAGCGGGAGGAGCTCCTACGAGCAGTACTTC; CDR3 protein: CASRPSGRSSYEQYF
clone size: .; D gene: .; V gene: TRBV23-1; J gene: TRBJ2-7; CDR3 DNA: TGCGCCAGCAGTCAATCAACCGGGGGGCAAAACGAGCAGTACTTC; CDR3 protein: CASSQSTGGQNEQYF
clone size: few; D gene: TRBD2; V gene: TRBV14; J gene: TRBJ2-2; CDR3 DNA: TGTGCCAGCAGCCCTTTAGCGGGAGGGCACACCGGGGAGCTGTTTTTT; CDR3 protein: CASSPLAGGHTGELFF
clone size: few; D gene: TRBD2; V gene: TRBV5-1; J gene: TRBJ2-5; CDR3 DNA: TGCGCCAGCAGCTTGGCGCGGGAGAGAGAGACCCAGTACTTC; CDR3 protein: CASSLARERETQYF
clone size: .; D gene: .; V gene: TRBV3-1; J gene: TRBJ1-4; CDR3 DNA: TGTGCCAGCAGCCAAGATCTCGGCGGTGAAAAACTGTTTTTT; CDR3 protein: CASSQDLGGEKLFF
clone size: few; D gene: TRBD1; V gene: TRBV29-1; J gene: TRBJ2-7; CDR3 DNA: TGCAGCGTTGATAAGGGACAGGGAGTAGTCGAGCAGTACTTC; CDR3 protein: CSVDKGQGVVEQYF
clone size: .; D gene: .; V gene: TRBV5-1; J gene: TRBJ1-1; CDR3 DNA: TGCGCCAGCAGCTTGGAAGGGGATGGCACTGAAGCTTTCTTT; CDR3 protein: CASSLEGDGTEAFF
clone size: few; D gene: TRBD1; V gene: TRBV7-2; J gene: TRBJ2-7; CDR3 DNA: TGTGCCAGCAGGGGTTACGGACAGGCGGGCGAGCAGTACTTC; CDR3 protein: CASRGYGQAGEQYF
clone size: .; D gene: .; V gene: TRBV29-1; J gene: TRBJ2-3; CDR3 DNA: TGCAGCGCTCTCACCCAGGACCAGCGGGATACGCAGTATTTT; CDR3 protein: CSALTQDQRDTQYF
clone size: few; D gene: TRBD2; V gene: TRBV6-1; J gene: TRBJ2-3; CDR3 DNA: TGTGCCAGCAGGAGCGGGAGTCGCGCAGATACGCAGTATTTT; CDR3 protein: CASRSGSRADTQYF
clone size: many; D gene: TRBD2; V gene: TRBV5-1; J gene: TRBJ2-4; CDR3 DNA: TGCGCCAGCAGCTTACTAGCGGGAGCCAAAAACATTCAGTACTTC; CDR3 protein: CASSLLAGAKNIQYF
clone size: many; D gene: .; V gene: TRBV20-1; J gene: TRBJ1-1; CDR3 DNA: TGCAGTGCTAGAGCCGGGGGAGAGAACACTGAAGCTTTCTTT; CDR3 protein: CSARAGGENTEAFF
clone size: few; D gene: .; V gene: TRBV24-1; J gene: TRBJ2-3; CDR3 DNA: TGTGCCACCAGTGATGTTAACCGGGATACGCAGTATTTT; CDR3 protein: CATSDVNRDTQYF
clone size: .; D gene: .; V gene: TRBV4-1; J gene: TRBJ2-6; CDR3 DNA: TGCGCCAGCAGCCAGACAGGGTGGGAGGCTGCTGGGGCCAACGTCCTGACTTTC; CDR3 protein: CASSQTGWEAAGANVLTF
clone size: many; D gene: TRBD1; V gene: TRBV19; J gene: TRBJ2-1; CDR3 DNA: TGTGCCAGTACCCAGGACAGGGAGGAGAGTGAGCAGTTCTTC; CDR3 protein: CASTQDREESEQFF